This is a list of T cell receptor beta chains from one sample in a study of cytomegalovirus exposure and HLA in healthy donors. Sequencing was performed with immunoSEQ multiplex PCR; in TCRdb, only in-frame clones are kept and a portion is missing. The data show more than 110,000 clones, 94% seen once. What was sequenced was PBMCs. These receptors came from a man aged 18 to 30 in good health and CMV-seropositive. Both conserved end residues are trimmed from each CDR3. The order of the fields is J gene, D gene, V gene, CDR3 protein. D genes are given only for firm matches.

TRBJ2-3	-	TRBV2	ASSVGAKSSTDTQY
TRBJ1-6	TRBD1	TRBV6-1	ASSEQKPGQGSASYNSPLH
TRBJ2-3	TRBD1	TRBV30	AWGPGQGTDTQY
TRBJ2-2	-	TRBV28	ASASRGRRTGELF
TRBJ2-3	TRBD1	TRBV10-3	AISRPGTGSTDTQY
TRBJ2-7	TRBD1	TRBV5-4	ASSIWDRGSSYEQY
TRBJ2-5	-	TRBV2	ASSGGGGETQY
TRBJ2-3	TRBD2	TRBV9	ASSVLADHTDTQY
-	-	TRBV5-1	ASSSDNNEQF
TRBJ1-2	TRBD1	TRBV10-3	AIREHGDRGHEEGYT
TRBJ2-7	-	TRBV6-5	ASSYSRGTYEQY
TRBJ1-2	-	TRBV27	ASSGGVNYGYT
TRBJ2-7	-	TRBV20-1	SARGDYEQY
TRBJ2-5	TRBD2	TRBV4-1	ASSETSGLQETQY
TRBJ1-2	TRBD1	TRBV4-1	ASSHTTGISYGYT
TRBJ2-3	TRBD2	TRBV2	ASSTQASGGTDTQY
TRBJ2-7	TRBD2	TRBV4-2	ASSQDQLAGVYEQY
TRBJ2-2	TRBD1	TRBV5-4	ASSPGTGGPDTGELF